The next 13 T cell receptor beta chains were all read from a single sample in a study of control samples from healthy donors and cancer patients. The method was immunoSEQ multiplex PCR; TCRdb's version includes in-frame clones alone and lacks a portion of them. The sample has about 110,000 clones, just under 85% seen once; the top ten hold about 5.9%. The sequenced material came from blood. Receptors were obtained from a young man in good health.

The chain is built from TRBV7-8 and TRBJ2-5; D gene unclear. The CDR3 is 11 residues long. Trimming cost V 5 bases and J 3 bases, with 4 bases left between them. The germline CDR1 and CDR2 sequences are SGHVS and FQNEAQ. The CDR3 spells CASSTKETQYF. As DNA, the CDR3 is TGTGCCAGCAGCACAAAAGAGACCCAGTACTTC. The whole variable domain, remainder taken from reference TRBV7-8 and TRBJ2-5, is GAGVSQSPRYKVAKRGQDVALRCDPISGHVSLFWYQQALGQGPEFLTYFQNEAQLDKSGLPSDRFFAERPEGSVSTLKIQRTQQEDSAVYLCASSTKETQYFGPGTRLLVL.

The chain combines TRBV7-9 with TRBJ1-3; D perhaps matches TRBD1 (5 bases). The V end was cut by 4 bases, the J end by 0 bases, with 13 bases between. Per the germline V gene, CDR1 is SEHNR and CDR2 is FQNEAQ (reference sequence). There are 16 residues in the CDR3. CDR3 DNA: TGTGCCAGCAGCTCCCGACAGACTAGCTCTGGAAACACCATATATTTT. Its protein product is CASSSRQTSSGNTIYF.

About this clone itself: Other DNA variants within this sample encode the same CDR3. The chain couples TRBV7-2 to TRBJ2-7; D ambiguous. V was pared by 1 base and J by 0 bases, with 7 bases between. CDR3 length: 14 residues. Germline CDR1 SGHTA, CDR2 FQGNSA. CDR3 bases: TGTGCCAGCAGCTTAGGCCACAGCTCCTACGAGCAGTACTTC. It codes for CASSLGHSSYEQYF. Complete variable domain (other parts from reference TRBV7-2 and TRBJ2-7): GAGVSQSPSNKVTEKGKDVELRCDPISGHTALYWYRQSLGQGLEFLIYFQGNSAPDKSGLPSDRFSAERTGGSVSTLTIQRTQQEDSAVYLCASSLGHSSYEQYFGPGTRLTVT.

The chain links TRBV5-1 to TRBJ1-1; no clear D. The length of the CDR3 is 14 residues. The ends were cut back, 3 bases at V and 1 base at J, with 10 bases in the middle. Germline values: CDR1 SGHRS, CDR2 YFSETQ. CDR3 sequence: CASSWEKPNTEAFF. The CDR3 region has the DNA TGCGCCAGCAGCTGGGAGAAGCCGAACACTGAAGCTTTCTTT.

This chain joins TRBV28 and TRBJ1-3; TRBD1 is a possible D gene (6 bases). The CDR3 spans 16 residues. Germline V gene sequence: CDR1 MDHEN, CDR2 SYDVKM. V was cut by 2 bases and J by 5 bases, with 16 bases left in between. In nucleotides, the CDR3 is TGTGCCAGCAGTTTAACCCTCCGGGGGGCGAGAAACACCATATATTTT. Translated, it gives CASSLTLRGARNTIYF.

The rearrangement uses TRBV24-1 and TRBJ2-7, with a tentative D call TRBD1 (6 bases). CDR3 size: 13 residues. Germline lookup yields CDR1 KGHDR and CDR2 SFDVKD. The V and J ends lost 6 bases and 3 bases respectively, with 11 bases between them. The CDR3 sequence: CATSPGTSYEQYF. The CDR3 DNA follows: TGTGCCACCAGTCCAGGGACAAGCTACGAGCAGTACTTC.

Only one count was recorded for this clone. The V gene is TRBV11-2, the J gene TRBJ1-4; D possibly corresponds to TRBD1 (6 bases). Trimming pared 5 bases from V and 4 bases from J, leaving 11 bases between. Looked up from germline, CDR1 is SGHAT and CDR2 is FQNNGV. The CDR3 length is 14 residues. CDR3 residues: CASSPWTVNEKLFF. The CDR3 DNA reads as TGTGCCAGCAGCCCTTGGACAGTTAATGAAAAACTGTTTTTT.

This clone has just one count. This sequence joins TRBV4-3 and TRBJ1-1; D not resolved. Germline V CDR1 and CDR2: LGHNA, YSLEER. The CDR3 covers 15 residues. V was clipped by 5 bases and J by 3 bases, with 16 bases between them. In nucleotides, the CDR3 is TGCGCCAGCAGCAAAACACTTCAGAGGGACACTGAAGCTTTCTTT. This encodes CASSKTLQRDTEAFF.

The chain combines TRBV7-8 with TRBJ1-1; tentatively, D is TRBD1 (6 bases). Deletions cut 5 bases from V and 11 bases from J, with 18 bases between. This CDR3 contains 13 residues. Per the germline V gene, CDR1 is SGHVS and CDR2 is FQNEAQ. CDR3 sequence: CASSGGTGLPAFF. The CDR3 region has the DNA TGTGCCAGCAGCGGGGGAACAGGGCTACCGGCTTTCTTT.

The CDR3 loop reads CASSLNQLAGEQFF. CDR3 sequence (DNA): TGTGCCAGCAGCTTAAATCAACTAGCGGGTGAGCAGTTCTTC. The rearrangement joins TRBV11-1 to TRBJ2-1, with TRBD2 identical over 9 bases. There are 14 residues in the CDR3. Germline CDR1 SGHAT, CDR2 FQDESV (reference sequence). V lost 2 bases, J lost 9 bases, and 5 bases stayed unmatched.

The chain couples TRBV19 to TRBJ2-1; D tentatively fits TRBD1 or TRBD2 (5 bases each). This CDR3 region has 14 residues. Germline CDR1 LNHDA, CDR2 SQIVND (reference sequence). The V and J ends lost 7 bases and 10 bases respectively, with 20 bases between them. CDR3 DNA: TGTGCCAGTACCCCCCTCGGGGCAAACGGGGAGCAGTTCTTC. It yields the protein CASTPLGANGEQFF.

V gene TRBV9 combines with J gene TRBJ2-6, with TRBD1 as a possible D gene (5 bases). The germline CDR1 and CDR2 sequences are SGDLS and YYNGEE. The CDR3 runs to 15 residues. Between the trimmed V and J ends, which lost 0 bases and 4 bases, there was a span of 8 bases. CDR3 sequence: CASSVAGSGANVLTF. For the CDR3, the DNA is TGTGCCAGCAGCGTAGCAGGGTCCGGGGCCAACGTCCTGACTTTC.

V is TRBV27 and J is TRBJ1-5; D is unresolved. The CDR3 sequence is 15 residues long. The germline V gene has CDR1 MNHEY and CDR2 SMNVEV (reference sequence). Trimming left V 0 bases short and J 2 bases short, with 8 bases between. CDR3 protein: CASSLSLGGNQPQHF. The DNA of the CDR3 is TGTGCCAGCAGTTTATCATTGGGCGGCAATCAGCCCCAGCATTTT.